Below are 29 T cell receptor beta chains sequenced from a single sample in a study of T cell repertoires in cytomegalovirus infection. Which antigens these TCRs recognize remains unknown. MiXCR, run by TCRdb on the reads, gives a single entry per CDR3 protein. The sample has 550,000 to 850,000 distinct CDR3 sequences; approximately 33% are singletons. The input for sequencing was cultured PBMCs, taken from culture after CMV antigen stimulation. These TCRs come from a human donor in good health (CMV status not recorded). Some clones in this sample may be carry-over from other donors' samples.

The chain links TRBV20-1 to TRBJ1-2; 11 bases align to TRBD1. The germline gives CDR1 DFQATT, CDR2 SNEGSKA (reference sequence). The CDR3 runs to 19 residues. V gave up 1 base and J gave up 1 base; unmatched junction bases: 14. The CDR3, as DNA: TGCAGTGCTAGAGGACTTCCGAGGACAGGGGGCCCCCTTAACTATGGCTACACCTTC. Protein sequence: CSARGLPRTGGPLNYGYTF.

This rearrangement joins TRBV11-3 to TRBJ2-1, with D uncertain. The V gene's germline CDR1 is SGHNT and CDR2 YENEEA. The CDR3 covers 15 residues. V was trimmed by 0 bases and J by 5 bases, leaving 11 bases between them. CDR3 loop: CASSLDSGLNNEQFF. The CDR3 DNA reads as TGTGCCAGCAGCTTAGATTCAGGATTAAACAATGAGCAGTTCTTC.

This clonotype was detected many times. The V gene is TRBV7-9, the J gene TRBJ2-1; 8 bases match TRBD2. The CDR3 extends over 15 amino acids. Germline assignment: CDR1 SEHNR and CDR2 FQNEAQ (reference sequence). After removal of 3 bases from V and 9 bases from J, the junction contained 10 bases not matched to a gene. The CDR3 DNA reads TGTGCCAGCAGCTTCCCCGGGACTAGATGGGTTGAGCAGTTCTTC. This sequence encodes CASSFPGTRWVEQFF. Full variable domain (missing parts from reference TRBV7-9 and TRBJ2-1): DTGVSQNPRHKITKRGQNVTFRCDPISEHNRLYWYRQTLGQGPEFLTYFQNEAQLEKSRLLSDRFSAERPKGSFSTLEIQRTEQGDSAMYLCASSFPGTRWVEQFFGPGTRLTVL.

This clonotype was detected a few times. This chain joins TRBV2 and TRBJ1-2; D ambiguous. Deletions cut 7 bases from V and 9 bases from J, with 15 bases between. Germline V gene sequence: CDR1 SNHLY, CDR2 FYNNEI. The CDR3 has 12 amino acids. The CDR3 sequence is CASNLQFGRYTF. The CDR3, as DNA: TGTGCCAGCAACCTTCAGTTTGGTCGCTACACCTTC.

This clonotype showed up just a few times. V and J are TRBV7-9 and TRBJ2-7; no definite D call. The V end was cut by 4 bases, the J end by 3 bases, with 10 bases between. The CDR3 totals 13 residues. Germline CDR1 and CDR2: SEHNR and FQNEAQ (reference sequence). CDR3 residues: CASSYGEDYEQYF. For the CDR3, the DNA is TGTGCCAGCAGCTATGGCGAGGACTACGAGCAGTACTTC.

In this sample, this clonotype turned up a few times. V gene TRBV7-2 combines with J gene TRBJ1-2; TRBD1 might be the D (5 bases). CDR1 and CDR2 from the germline V gene are SGHTA and FQGNSA. The CDR3 loop spans 13 amino acids. Trimming shortened V by 4 bases and J by 5 bases, and 11 bases separated the two germline ends. Written as DNA, the CDR3 is TGTGCCAGCAGCTCCGACCCAGGGTATGGCTACACCTTC. Translating gives CASSSDPGYGYTF.

The chain employs TRBV28 and TRBJ1-5; D may be TRBD1 (5 bases). Germline V lookup: CDR1 MDHEN, CDR2 SYDVKM. The CDR3 covers 15 residues. V was cut by 7 bases and J by 6 bases, with 19 bases left in between. The CDR3 sequence is CASTPMGLAGQPQHF. The DNA for the CDR3 is TGTGCCAGCACCCCCATGGGGCTGGCCGGTCAGCCCCAGCATTTT.

The V call is TRBV12-3 or TRBV12-4, the J call TRBJ2-1; possible D gene TRBD1, 6 bases. This CDR3 comprises 12 residues. Trimming shortened V by 5 bases and J by 8 bases, and 10 bases separated the two germline ends. CDR3 nucleotides: TGTGCCAGCAGTAGACAGGTCCATGAGCAGTTCTTC. Amino acid sequence: CASSRQVHEQFF.

This clonotype has at least ten counts. The rearrangement joins TRBV7-2 to TRBJ2-3; D uncertain. Germline V gene lookup returns CDR1 SGHTA and CDR2 FQGNSA. V was clipped by 5 bases and J by 5 bases, with 11 bases between them. The CDR3 is made up of 13 amino acids. CDR3 sequence: CASSLSTGDTQYF. The DNA of the CDR3 is TGTGCCAGCAGCCTAAGTACGGGAGATACGCAGTATTTT.

This clonotype occurred a few times. This sequence joins TRBV2 and TRBJ2-7, with a weak D call TRBD2 (6 bases). Trimming removed 7 bases from V and 4 bases from J, with 17 bases in between. CDR1 and CDR2 (germline): SNHLY, FYNNEI. The CDR3 contains 14 residues. Here the CDR3 reads CASKEAAGWYEQYF. In DNA, the CDR3 is TGTGCCAGCAAGGAGGCGGCGGGATGGTACGAGCAGTACTTC.

Many counts were recorded for this clonotype. The rearrangement joins TRBV7-2 to TRBJ2-5; the D gene is possibly TRBD1 (6 bases). V lost 5 bases and J 9 bases, leaving 19 bases between the germline ends. Germline V gives CDR1 SGHTA, CDR2 FQGNSA. The CDR3 runs 14 residues. This CDR3 reads CASSPRQVSLAQYF. The CDR3 coding sequence is TGTGCCAGCAGCCCCCGACAGGTTAGCCTGGCCCAGTACTTC.

V and J are TRBV20-1 and TRBJ1-6; no clear D. The V gene lost 3 bases and the J gene lost 0 bases, with 12 bases spanning the gap. This CDR3 is 16 amino acids long. From germline, CDR1 is DFQATT and CDR2 SNEGSKA (reference sequence). CDR3 coding DNA: TGCAGTGCTAGGATCGATTCGGGCTCCTATAATTCACCCCTCCACTTT. This encodes CSARIDSGSYNSPLHF.

The table lists this clonotype with many counts. This chain uses TRBV7-2 with TRBJ2-7, with TRBD2 identical over 9 bases. The trim removed 5 bases at V and 0 bases at J, leaving 8 bases unmatched. This CDR3 spans 16 amino acids. Germline V gene lookup returns CDR1 SGHTA and CDR2 FQGNSA. CDR3 residues: CASSPTSGGPSYEQYF. In nucleotides, the CDR3 is TGTGCCAGCAGCCCGACTAGCGGAGGTCCCTCCTACGAGCAGTACTTC.

CDR3 sequence reads: CASSWGQGAYRETQYF. CDR3 nucleotides: TGTGCCAGCAGTTGGGGACAGGGGGCGTATAGAGAGACCCAGTACTTC. The V gene is TRBV6-5, the J gene TRBJ2-5; TRBD1 matches at 12 bases. V shed 4 bases and J 4 bases; nucleotides not matched to a gene: 7. This CDR3 has 16 amino acids. From germline, CDR1 is MNHEY and CDR2 SVGAGI.

This clonotype was observed a handful of times. The chain combines TRBV7-8 with TRBJ2-3, with 15 bases lining up with TRBD2. Germline values: CDR1 SGHVS, CDR2 FQNEAQ. V gave up 2 bases and J gave up 5 bases; unmatched junction bases: 2. The CDR3 contains 16 residues. CDR3 DNA sequence: TGTGCCAGCAGCTTACGGGGACTAGCGGGAGGAGATACGCAGTATTTT. This gives the protein CASSLRGLAGGDTQYF.

This clonotype has a handful of counts. The chain joins TRBV20-1 to TRBJ1-1, with D uncertain. The length of the CDR3 is 13 residues. Trimming pared 0 bases from V and 11 bases from J, leaving 16 bases between. Germline V lookup: CDR1 DFQATT, CDR2 SNEGSKA (reference sequence). The CDR3 region has the DNA TGCAGTGCTAGAGATCGGTTGACGTGGTTGGCTTTCTTT. Translation: CSARDRLTWLAFF.

This clonotype has only a few counts. The rearrangement links TRBV12-3 or TRBV12-4 to TRBJ2-1, with TRBD2 matching 7 bases. V was pared by 1 base and J by 4 bases, with 4 bases of the junction left unmatched. CDR3 size: 15 residues. The DNA for the CDR3 is TGTGCCAGCAGTTTAGGTGCGGGAGATTACAATGAGCAGTTCTTC. Translated: CASSLGAGDYNEQFF.

J is TRBJ2-3 and V is TRBV7-8; 9 nucleotides align to TRBD2. The CDR3 loop spans 18 amino acids. Germline V CDR1 and CDR2: SGHVS, FQNEAQ. Unmatched junction bases numbered 13, after V lost 4 bases and J lost 2 bases. This CDR3 reads CASSYLGGRGANTDTQYF. CDR3 coding DNA: TGTGCCAGCAGCTACCTGGGCGGGAGGGGGGCCAACACAGATACGCAGTATTTT.

V gene TRBV12-3 or TRBV12-4 combines with J gene TRBJ2-3; 7 nucleotides agree with TRBD2. The CDR3 loop spans 15 amino acids. With 7 bases clipped from V and 4 bases from J, the junction kept 11 bases outside the gene matches. DNA for the CDR3: TGTGCCAGCACCCTCAGGTGGGGGGGAGCAGATACGCAGTATTTT. Translated: CASTLRWGGADTQYF.

The V call is TRBV7-2, the J call TRBJ2-5; D may be TRBD2 (6 bases). V was clipped by 7 bases and J by 1 base, with 16 bases between them. The CDR3 runs 15 residues. From germline, CDR1 is SGHTA and CDR2 FQGNSA. The chain's CDR3 is CASTPRAGLQETQYF. DNA for the CDR3: TGTGCCAGCACCCCAAGGGCGGGACTCCAAGAGACCCAGTACTTC.

The chain employs TRBV4-1 and TRBJ1-5, with 7 bases aligning to TRBD1. The CDR3 consists of 15 residues. In germline, CDR1 is MGHRA, CDR2 YSYEKL. J gave up 5 bases and V 4 bases, and 8 bases lay outside the gene matches. DNA of the CDR3: TGCGCCAGCAGCCCCGGGGACAGAAACCATCAGCCCCAGCATTTT. Protein sequence: CASSPGDRNHQPQHF.

The chain combines TRBV29-1 with TRBJ2-2; possibly TRBD1 for D (6 bases). Germline lookup yields CDR1 SQVTM and CDR2 ANQGSEA. V lost 8 bases and J 0 bases, leaving 13 bases between the germline ends. There are 14 residues in the CDR3. The CDR3 DNA is TGCAGCACCCGCAGGGGATCGAACACCGGGGAGCTGTTTTTT. Its translation is CSTRRGSNTGELFF.

The chain has TRBV5-1 and TRBJ2-1; 7 bases line up with TRBD1. CDR1 and CDR2 (germline): SGHRS, YFSETQ. V lost 4 bases, J lost 6 bases, and 13 bases stayed unmatched. The CDR3 is made up of 16 amino acids. CDR3 in amino acids: CASSLTPGQTTNEQFF. CDR3 nucleotide sequence: TGCGCCAGCAGCCTAACGCCGGGACAGACTACCAATGAGCAGTTCTTC.

This sequence joins TRBV28 and TRBJ2-6; no clear D gene. The germline V gene encodes CDR1 MDHEN and CDR2 SYDVKM. V was cut by 6 bases and J by 1 base, with 10 bases left in between. This CDR3 is built from 15 residues. CDR3 in DNA: TGTGCCAGCAGACGGCGAGATTCTGGGGCCAACGTCCTGACTTTC. Residues: CASRRRDSGANVLTF.

The CDR3 spells CASSQVSGMNQPQHF. For the CDR3, the DNA is TGCGCCAGCAGCCAAGTGTCTGGGATGAACCAGCCCCAGCATTTT. The chain recombines TRBV4-1 with TRBJ1-5; D is unresolved. In germline, CDR1 is MGHRA, CDR2 YSYEKL. CDR3 size: 15 residues. Trimming took off 1 base at V and 7 bases at J, with 14 bases between the two ends.

This clonotype has just a few counts. The rearrangement uses TRBV27 and TRBJ2-1; 9 bases line up with TRBD2. Germline V lookup: CDR1 MNHEY, CDR2 SMNVEV (reference sequence). With V trimmed by 5 bases and J by 2 bases, 13 bases remained unmatched. There are 18 residues in the CDR3. The CDR3 reads CASSRKGGLAGPYNEQFF. In DNA, the CDR3 is TGTGCCAGCAGTCGGAAGGGTGGGCTAGCGGGGCCCTACAATGAGCAGTTCTTC.

The sample holds many counts of this clonotype. The gene calls are TRBV7-9 and TRBJ1-6; D is unclear. V gave up 5 bases and J gave up 7 bases, with 12 bases separating them. The CDR3 runs 14 residues. In germline, CDR1 is SEHNR, CDR2 FQNEAQ (reference sequence). In nucleotides, the CDR3 is TGTGCCAGCAGCCTGCAGAGAGGGAATTCACCCCTCCACTTT. Protein: CASSLQRGNSPLHF.

This clonotype was detected many times. The J gene is TRBJ2-3, the V gene TRBV7-2, with D uncertain. Germline loops: CDR1 SGHTA, CDR2 FQGNSA. CDR3 length: 15 amino acids. The ends were cut back, 5 bases at V and 4 bases at J, with 16 bases in the middle. The CDR3 coding sequence is TGTGCCAGCAGCCCCGCTAGAATTAATTCAGATACGCAGTATTTT. Protein: CASSPARINSDTQYF.

This clonotype occurred a few times. The chain recombines TRBV2 with TRBJ1-3; 9 nucleotides match TRBD1. Looked up from germline, CDR1 is SNHLY and CDR2 is FYNNEI. V lost 4 bases and J lost 2; bases outside the gene matches: 0. The CDR3 is made up of 14 amino acids. The CDR3 loop reads CASSGQGAGNTIYF. The CDR3 DNA sequence: TGTGCCAGCAGTGGACAGGGGGCTGGAAACACCATATATTTT.